Listed below are T cell receptor beta chains from one sample, sequenced in a study of shared clonotypes between healthy human individuals. Profiled with immunoSEQ multiplex PCR; TCRdb holds only in-frame clones, not every one. The sample holds 2,100,000 or so clones, about 94% seen once. Sequenced input: naive CD4+ T cells sorted from blood. The receptors come from a man aged 18 to 30 in good health. Both conserved end residues are part of each CDR3. D genes are given only for firm matches. Clone size appears in some rows only: once, few, many, or a class for an expanded clone.

>TRBD2|TRBJ2-1|-|16|TRBV4-1
TGCGCCAGCAGCCAAGCTCCGAGCGGGGGGTACAATGAGCAGTTCTTC
CASSQAPSGGYNEQFF
>-|TRBJ1-6|-|19|TRBV21-1
TGTGCCAGCAGCAAGAGGGCTCCCAAAGGAAGTTCCTATAATTCACCCCTCCACTTT
CASSKRAPKGSSYNSPLHF
>-|TRBJ1-1|-|13|TRBV19
TGTGCCAGTAGTATAGTCGAGAGCGCTGAAGCTTTCTTT
CASSIVESAEAFF
>-|TRBJ1-6|few|14|TRBV18
TGTGCCAGCTCACCACCGCAGGGAAGGTCACCCCTCCACTTT
CASSPPQGRSPLHF
>-|TRBJ2-3|once|13|TRBV6-1
TGTGCCAGCGACGGACAGCCCGGGGATACGCAGTATTTT
CASDGQPGDTQYF
>-|TRBJ2-7|-|13|TRBV29-1
TGCAGCGTTGGAGAAGGGGGTCGCTACGAGCAGTACTTC
CSVGEGGRYEQYF
>TRBD1|TRBJ1-1|-|15|TRBV6-6
TGTGCCAGCAGGCCAGACAGGGGAGCGTTGGCTGAAGCTTTCTTT
CASRPDRGALAEAFF
>-|TRBJ2-5|-|11|TRBV5-8
TGTGCCAGCAGCCAGGGTGAGACCCAGTACTTC
CASSQGETQYF
>-|TRBJ1-1|-|13|TRBV19
TGTGCCAGTAGGGCAGTAGGGTCGACTGAAGCTTTCTTT
CASRAVGSTEAFF
>-|TRBJ1-2|-|16|TRBV7-9
TGTGCCAGCAGCTTAAGCGGAAAGGACGGGGCCTATGGCTACACCTTC
CASSLSGKDGAYGYTF
>-|TRBJ2-3|-|12|TRBV4-3
TGCGCCAGCAGCCAAGAGAAGAATACGCAGTATTTT
CASSQEKNTQYF
>-|TRBJ2-7|-|12|TRBV29-1
TGCAGCGTTGAAGCTAGCACCTACGAGCAGTACTTC
CSVEASTYEQYF
>TRBD1|TRBJ1-2|-|13|TRBV6-5
TGTGCCAGCAGTCCGGGACAGGTCTATGGCTACACCTTC
CASSPGQVYGYTF
>-|TRBJ2-5|-|14|TRBV28
TGTGCCAGCAGTTTAGCTGGGGGGCTAGAGGCCCAGTACTTC
CASSLAGGLEAQYF
>-|TRBJ1-2|-|14|TRBV30
TGTGCCTGGAACAGGGCCCCCAACGTCTATGGCTACACCTTC
CAWNRAPNVYGYTF
>-|TRBJ1-3|-|15|TRBV5-1
TGCGCCAGCAGCTTCAGTCAGGGTCCTGGAAACACCATATATTTT
CASSFSQGPGNTIYF
>-|TRBJ2-1|-|12|TRBV5-1
TGCGCCAGCAGCTTGGATCTTTCCGAGCAGTTCTTC
CASSLDLSEQFF
>-|TRBJ2-2|-|16|TRBV11-2
TGTGCCAGCAGCTTAGCGTCACTCTTCAACACCGGGGAGCTGTTTTTT
CASSLASLFNTGELFF
>-|TRBJ2-3|-|15|TRBV5-1
TGCGCCAGCAGCTTGGTAGCAGGGGCCACAGATACGCAGTATTTT
CASSLVAGATDTQYF
>-|TRBJ1-2|-|16|TRBV4-1
TGCGCCAGCAGCCAAGAACCAACAGGCAGGGGCTATGGCTACACCTTC
CASSQEPTGRGYGYTF
>TRBD1|TRBJ2-6|-|17|TRBV27
TGTGCCAGCAGGGGACAGGGGAGCCTCTCTGGGGCCAACGTCCTGACTTTC
CASRGQGSLSGANVLTF
>-|TRBJ2-2|-|16|TRBV5-4
TGTGCCAGCAGCCGGATGGGGGGGCCGCTTACCGGGGAGCTGTTTTTT
CASSRMGGPLTGELFF
>-|TRBJ2-5|-|12|TRBV14
TGTGCCAGCAGCCATTTCGGGGAGACCCAGTACTTC
CASSHFGETQYF
>TRBD2|TRBJ2-7|-|15|TRBV27
TGTGCCAGCAGTTTAAGCGGGACTAGCGGCTACGAGCAGTACTTC
CASSLSGTSGYEQYF
>-|TRBJ1-3|-|15|TRBV6-5
TGTGCCAGCAGTTACTCGGCAGGGTCTGGAAACACCATATATTTT
CASSYSAGSGNTIYF
>-|TRBJ1-6|-|15|TRBV5-1
TGCGCCAGCAGCTTGGACAGCCCTTATAATTCACCCCTCCACTTT
CASSLDSPYNSPLHF
>TRBD2|TRBJ2-2|-|16|TRBV10-2
TGCGCCAGCAGTAGGCTAGCGGAACTCAACACCGGGGAGCTGTTTTTT
CASSRLAELNTGELFF
>-|TRBJ1-2|-|10|TRBV19
TGTGCCAGTTACAGGGATGGCTACACCTTC
CASYRDGYTF
>-|TRBJ1-1|-|14|TRBV27
TGTGCCAGCAGGGGGAGGTCATGGAACACTGAAGCTTTCTTT
CASRGRSWNTEAFF
>-|TRBJ1-1|-|12|TRBV18
TGTGCCAGCTCACGGTCGGTCACTGAAGCTTTCTTT
CASSRSVTEAFF
>TRBD1|TRBJ2-7|-|15|TRBV4-3
TGCGCCAGCAGCTTTACCGGGACAGGCATCTACGAGCAGTACTTC
CASSFTGTGIYEQYF
>TRBD1|TRBJ2-5|-|13|TRBV28
TGTGCCAGCAGACGGGACAGCCTGGAGACCCAGTACTTC
CASRRDSLETQYF
>TRBD1|TRBJ2-3|-|15|TRBV4-1
TGCGCCAGCACCCCCGGGACAGGGTATGCAGATACGCAGTATTTT
CASTPGTGYADTQYF
>TRBD2|TRBJ2-3|-|15|TRBV6-1
TGTGCCAGCGGACGCAGCGGGACCGCGTCAGATACGCAGTATTTT
CASGRSGTASDTQYF
>TRBD1|TRBJ2-5|-|15|TRBV7-9
TGTGCCAGCAGCTTGGTGGACAGGGCGGGAGAGACCCAGTACTTC
CASSLVDRAGETQYF
>-|TRBJ1-2|-|14|TRBV19
TGTGCCAGTAGGGGGGGTAAAGGATTCTATGGCTACACCTTC
CASRGGKGFYGYTF
>-|TRBJ2-7|-|15|TRBV18
TGTGCCAGCTCACCACCGAATTCCGGATTGTACGAGCAGTACTTC
CASSPPNSGLYEQYF
>-|TRBJ2-1|-|15|TRBV4-1
TGCGCCAGCAGCCCCGGACAGTTTAGAGAGGGTGAGCAGTTCTTC
CASSPGQFREGEQFF
>-|TRBJ1-1|-|12|TRBV6-5
TGTGCCAGCAGTCGGAAAGGGGGGGGAGCTTTCTTT
CASSRKGGGAFF
>-|TRBJ1-1|-|16|TRBV4-1
TGCGCCAGCAGCCAATTTGGGGAGGCCGAGAGCACTGAAGCTTTCTTT
CASSQFGEAESTEAFF
>-|TRBJ2-2|-|13|TRBV12-5
TGTGCTAGTGGAAGGTATCCGCGCGGGGAGCTGTTTTTT
CASGRYPRGELFF
>TRBD2|TRBJ2-3|-|16|TRBV6-1
TGTGCCAGCAGTGCCTTTAGCGGGAGTAGGACAGATACGCAGTATTTT
CASSAFSGSRTDTQYF
>-|TRBJ2-5|-|16|TRBV5-8
TGTGCCAGCAGCTTGGCCTGGCAGGGGTCGGTAGAGACCCAGTACTTC
CASSLAWQGSVETQYF
>-|TRBJ2-1|-|14|TRBV6-1
TGTGCCAGCGGAGGACAAAAGCCTTACAATGAGCAGTTCTTC
CASGGQKPYNEQFF
>-|TRBJ1-3|-|17|TRBV18
TGTGCCAGCTCACCACCTGTAGGGCACGACTCTGGAAACACCATATATTTT
CASSPPVGHDSGNTIYF
>-|TRBJ2-5|-|15|TRBV11-2
TGTGCCAGCAGCTTCGGACAGCAGATCCAAGAGACCCAGTACTTC
CASSFGQQIQETQYF
>-|TRBJ2-7|-|12|TRBV29-1
TGCAGCATTGGGACGGACGCCTACGAGCAGTACTTC
CSIGTDAYEQYF
>-|TRBJ2-5|-|15|TRBV10-1
TGCGCCAGCAGTGAAACCGGGAGACCCCGGGAGACCCAGTACTTC
CASSETGRPRETQYF